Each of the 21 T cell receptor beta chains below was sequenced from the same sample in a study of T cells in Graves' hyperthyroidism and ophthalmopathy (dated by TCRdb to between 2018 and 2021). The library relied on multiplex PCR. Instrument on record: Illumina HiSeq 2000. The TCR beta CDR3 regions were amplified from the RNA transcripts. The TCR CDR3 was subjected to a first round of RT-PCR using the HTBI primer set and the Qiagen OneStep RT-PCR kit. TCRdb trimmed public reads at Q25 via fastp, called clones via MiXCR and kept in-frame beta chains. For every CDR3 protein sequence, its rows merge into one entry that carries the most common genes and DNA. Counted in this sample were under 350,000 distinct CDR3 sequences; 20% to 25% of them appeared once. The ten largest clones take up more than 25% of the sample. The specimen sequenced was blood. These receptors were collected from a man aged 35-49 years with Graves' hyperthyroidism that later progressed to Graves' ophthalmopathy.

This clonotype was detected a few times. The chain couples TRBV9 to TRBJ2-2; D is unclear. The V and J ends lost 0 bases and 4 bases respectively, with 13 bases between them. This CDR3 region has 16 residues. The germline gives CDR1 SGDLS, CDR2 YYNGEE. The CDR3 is CASSVAPTRSTGELFF. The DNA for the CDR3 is TGTGCCAGCAGCGTAGCCCCCACCCGGAGCACCGGGGAGCTGTTTTTT. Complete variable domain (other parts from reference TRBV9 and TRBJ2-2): DSGVTQTPKHLITATGQRVTLRCSPRSGDLSVYWYQQSLDQGLQFLIQYYNGEERAKGNILERFSAQQFPDLHSELNLSSLELGDSALYFCASSVAPTRSTGELFFGEGSRLTVL.

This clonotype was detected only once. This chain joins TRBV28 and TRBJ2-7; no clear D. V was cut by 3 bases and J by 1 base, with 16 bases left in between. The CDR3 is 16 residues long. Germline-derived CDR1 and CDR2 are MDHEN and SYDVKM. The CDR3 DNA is TGTGCCAGCAGTTTCACCCCGCATTACATATCCTACGAGCAGTACTTC. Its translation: CASSFTPHYISYEQYF. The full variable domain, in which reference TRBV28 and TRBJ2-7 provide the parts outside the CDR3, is DVKVTQSSRYLVKRTGEKVFLECVQDMDHENMFWYRQDPGLGLRLIYFSYDVKMKEKGDIPEGYSVSREKKERFSLILESASTNQTSMYLCASSFTPHYISYEQYFGPGTRLTVT.

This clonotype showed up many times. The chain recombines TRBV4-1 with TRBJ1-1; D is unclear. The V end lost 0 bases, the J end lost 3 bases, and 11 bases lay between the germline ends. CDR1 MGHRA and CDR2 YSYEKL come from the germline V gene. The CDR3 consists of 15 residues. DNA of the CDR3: TGCGCCAGCAGCCAAGAGGTGGTAGAGGACACTGAAGCTTTCTTT. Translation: CASSQEVVEDTEAFF.

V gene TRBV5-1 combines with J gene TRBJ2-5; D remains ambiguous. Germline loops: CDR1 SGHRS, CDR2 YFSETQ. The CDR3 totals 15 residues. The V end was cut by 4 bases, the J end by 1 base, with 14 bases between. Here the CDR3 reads CASSLTTSGQETQYF. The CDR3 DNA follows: TGCGCCAGCAGCCTAACAACGAGTGGCCAAGAGACCCAGTACTTC.

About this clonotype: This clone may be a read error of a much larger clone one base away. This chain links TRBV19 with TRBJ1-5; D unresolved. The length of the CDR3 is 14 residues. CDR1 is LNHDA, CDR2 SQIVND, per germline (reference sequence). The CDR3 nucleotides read TGTGCCAGTAGTGTCGGGGTGCTCAATGAGCCCCAGCATTTT. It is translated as CASSVGVLNEPQHF. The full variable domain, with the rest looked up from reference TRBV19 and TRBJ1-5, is DGGITQSPKYLFRKEGQNVTLSCEQNLNHDAMYWYRQDPGQGLRLIYYSQIVNDFQKGDIAEGYSVSREKKESFPLTVTSAQKNPTAFYLCASSVGVLNEPQHFGDGTRLSIL.

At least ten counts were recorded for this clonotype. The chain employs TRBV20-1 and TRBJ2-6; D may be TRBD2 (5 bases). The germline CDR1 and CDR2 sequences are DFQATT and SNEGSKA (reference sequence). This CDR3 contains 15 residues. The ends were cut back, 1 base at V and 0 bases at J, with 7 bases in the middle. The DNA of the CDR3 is TGCAGTGCTAGAGGAGGGATCTCTGGGGCCAACGTCCTGACTTTC. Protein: CSARGGISGANVLTF.

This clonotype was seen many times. The CDR3 sequence is CASSFGGSERHEQYF. CDR3 DNA: TGTGCCAGCAGCTTTGGTGGGAGCGAGCGCCACGAGCAGTACTTC. V is TRBV11-2 and J is TRBJ2-7; perhaps TRBD2 as D (5 bases). Per the germline V gene, CDR1 is SGHAT and CDR2 is FQNNGV. This CDR3 is 15 amino acids long. The V gene lost 3 bases and the J gene lost 5 bases, with 17 bases spanning the gap.

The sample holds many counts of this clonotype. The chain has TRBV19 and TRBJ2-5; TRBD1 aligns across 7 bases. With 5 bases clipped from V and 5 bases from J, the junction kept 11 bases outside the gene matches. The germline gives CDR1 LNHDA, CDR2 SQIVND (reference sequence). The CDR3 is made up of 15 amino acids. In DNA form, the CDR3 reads TGTGCCAGTAGTCGGTGGACAGGAGAATTCGAGACCCAGTACTTC. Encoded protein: CASSRWTGEFETQYF.

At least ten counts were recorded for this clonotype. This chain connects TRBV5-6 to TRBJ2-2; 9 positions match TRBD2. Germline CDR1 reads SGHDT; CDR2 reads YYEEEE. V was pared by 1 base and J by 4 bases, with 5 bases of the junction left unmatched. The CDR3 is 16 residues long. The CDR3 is CASSLRLAGPTGELFF. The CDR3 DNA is TGTGCCAGCAGCTTGCGGCTAGCGGGACCCACCGGGGAGCTGTTTTTT.

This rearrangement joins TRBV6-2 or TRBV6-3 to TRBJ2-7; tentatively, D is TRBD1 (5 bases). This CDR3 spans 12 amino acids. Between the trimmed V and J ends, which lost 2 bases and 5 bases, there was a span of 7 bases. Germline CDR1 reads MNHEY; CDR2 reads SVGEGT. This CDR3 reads CASSYAGNEQYF. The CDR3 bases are TGTGCCAGCAGTTACGCAGGGAACGAGCAGTACTTC.

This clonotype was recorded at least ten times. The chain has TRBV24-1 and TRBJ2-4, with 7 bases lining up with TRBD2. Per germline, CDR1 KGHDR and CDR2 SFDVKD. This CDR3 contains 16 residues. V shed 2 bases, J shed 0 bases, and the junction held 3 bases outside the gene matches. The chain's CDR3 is CATSDSWGGAKNIQYF. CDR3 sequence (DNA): TGTGCCACCAGTGATTCATGGGGGGGAGCCAAAAACATTCAGTACTTC.

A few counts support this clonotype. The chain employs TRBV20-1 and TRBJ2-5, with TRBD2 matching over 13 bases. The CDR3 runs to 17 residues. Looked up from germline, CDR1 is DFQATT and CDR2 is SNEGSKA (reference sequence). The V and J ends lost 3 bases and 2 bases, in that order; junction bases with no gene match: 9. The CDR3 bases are TGCAGTGCTAGCGGTGGACTAGCGGGAGCGGGGCAAGAGACCCAGTACTTC. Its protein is CSASGGLAGAGQETQYF.

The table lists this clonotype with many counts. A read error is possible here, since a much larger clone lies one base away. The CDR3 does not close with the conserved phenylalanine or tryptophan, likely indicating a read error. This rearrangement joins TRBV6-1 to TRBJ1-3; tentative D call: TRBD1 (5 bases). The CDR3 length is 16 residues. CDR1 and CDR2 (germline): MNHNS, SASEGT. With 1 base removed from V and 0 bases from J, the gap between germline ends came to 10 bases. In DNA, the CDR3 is TGTGCCAGCAGTGAAGTAGCAGGGAGCTCTGGAAACACCATATATTCT. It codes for CASSEVAGSSGNTIYS.

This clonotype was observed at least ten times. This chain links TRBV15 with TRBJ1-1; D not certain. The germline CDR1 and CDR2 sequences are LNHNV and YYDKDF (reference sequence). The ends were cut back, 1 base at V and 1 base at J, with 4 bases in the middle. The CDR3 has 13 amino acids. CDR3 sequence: CATSRGQNTEAFF. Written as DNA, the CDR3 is TGTGCCACCAGCAGAGGCCAGAACACTGAAGCTTTCTTT.

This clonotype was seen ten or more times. The CDR3 bases are TGTGCCAGCAAGGACAGGGGGCTTGGGCAGCCCCAGCATTTT. Its translation is CASKDRGLGQPQHF. The chain joins TRBV28 to TRBJ1-5; 11 bases are shared with TRBD1. Germline CDR1 is MDHEN and CDR2 is SYDVKM. After removal of 7 bases from V and 7 bases from J, the junction contained 6 bases not matched to a gene. This CDR3 has 14 residues. Full variable domain (outside the CDR3, taken from reference TRBV28 and TRBJ1-5): DVKVTQSSRYLVKRTGEKVFLECVQDMDHENMFWYRQDPGLGLRLIYFSYDVKMKEKGDIPEGYSVSREKKERFSLILESASTNQTSMYLCASKDRGLGQPQHFGDGTRLSIL.

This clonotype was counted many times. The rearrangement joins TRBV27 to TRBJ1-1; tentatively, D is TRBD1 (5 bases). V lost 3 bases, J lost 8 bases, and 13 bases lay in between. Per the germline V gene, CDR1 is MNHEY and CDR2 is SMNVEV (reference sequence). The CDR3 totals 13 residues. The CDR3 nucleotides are TGTGCCAGCAGTTTTTCCGACAGTCCCGAAGCTTTCTTT. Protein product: CASSFSDSPEAFF.

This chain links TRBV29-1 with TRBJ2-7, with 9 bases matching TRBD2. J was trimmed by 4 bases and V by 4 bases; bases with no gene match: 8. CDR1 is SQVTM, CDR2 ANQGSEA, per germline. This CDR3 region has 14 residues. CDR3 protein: CSVVPGLASYEQYF. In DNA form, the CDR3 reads TGCAGCGTTGTCCCGGGACTAGCATCGTACGAGCAGTACTTC.

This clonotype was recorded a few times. CDR3 sequence reads: CASSQTIRGYTF. The CDR3 DNA sequence: TGTGCCAGCAGTCAGACCATCCGAGGCTACACCTTC. V and J are TRBV6-2 or TRBV6-3 and TRBJ1-2; D call uncertain. Trimming removed 5 bases at V and 8 bases at J, with 12 bases between. CDR1 and CDR2 (germline): MNHEY, SVGEGT. The CDR3 has 12 amino acids.

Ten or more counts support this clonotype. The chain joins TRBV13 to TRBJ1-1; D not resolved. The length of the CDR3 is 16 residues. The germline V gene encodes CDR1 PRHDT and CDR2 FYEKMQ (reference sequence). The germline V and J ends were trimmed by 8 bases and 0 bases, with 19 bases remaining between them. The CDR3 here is CASDERGRRMNTEAFF. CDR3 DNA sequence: TGTGCCAGCGATGAGCGGGGAAGACGGATGAACACTGAAGCTTTCTTT.

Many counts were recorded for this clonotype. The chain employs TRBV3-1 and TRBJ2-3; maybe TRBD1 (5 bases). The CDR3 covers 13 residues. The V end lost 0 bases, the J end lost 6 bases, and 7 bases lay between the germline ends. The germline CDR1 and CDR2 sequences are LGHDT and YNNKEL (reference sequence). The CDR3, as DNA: TGTGCCAGCAGCCAAGAAGGGGCGGATACGCAGTATTTT. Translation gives CASSQEGADTQYF.

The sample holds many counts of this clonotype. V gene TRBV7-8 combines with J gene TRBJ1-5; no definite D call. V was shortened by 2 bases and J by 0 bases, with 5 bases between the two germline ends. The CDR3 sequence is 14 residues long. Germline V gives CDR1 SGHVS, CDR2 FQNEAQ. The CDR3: CASSLSDSNQPQHF. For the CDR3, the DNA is TGTGCCAGCAGCTTATCAGATAGCAATCAGCCCCAGCATTTT.